The clone carrying this TCR beta chain was seen a few times. The entry originates in a study of blood T cell repertoires in COVID-19. Per the original methods: Reference gene primer amplification gave nucleated cell count estimates. This table comes from immunoSEQ multiplex PCR, and its TCRdb copy is limited to in-frame clones, with some not included. V and J calls and clone size come straight from that table; D and trimming were deduced from the DNA. The repertoire has 200,000 to 250,000 clones, over 80% of them found once; the top ten carry over 3.5%. Germline V gene data show CDR1 as SGHNT and CDR2 as YENEEA. The V gene lost 4 bases and the J gene lost 9 bases, with 13 bases spanning the gap. This CDR3 spans 13 amino acids.

This rearrangement joins TRBV11-3 to TRBJ2-1; tentative D call: TRBD1 (6 bases). This receptor was obtained from a woman younger than 45 who had been exposed to COVID-19. The sample comprised PBMCs or T cells enriched from blood (not recorded which). The CDR3 is CASSYSDSSEQFF. As DNA, the CDR3 is TGTGCCAGCAGCTACTCGGACAGCTCTGAGCAGTTCTTC.